Below are 31 T cell receptor beta chains sequenced from a single sample in a study of cytomegalovirus exposure and HLA in healthy donors (dated by TCRdb to the late 2010s). To prepare the library, the immunoSEQ multiplex PCR assay was applied. A mixture of 60 forward primers for TCR Vbeta segments and 13 reverse primers for TCR Jbeta segments was used in the multiplex PCR. What TCRdb holds here is the immuneACCESS table cut down to in-frame rearrangements. Part of the clones is not present; checked against another copy, under half of the missing clones reflect an unresolved V gene, and the others are unexplained. This sample comprises approximately 120,000 clones, 80% to 85% of them detected only once. The biggest ten clones account for roughly 2% of the sample. Sequencing was carried out using PBMCs. These receptors were collected from a woman aged 30 to 39 in good health and CMV-seronegative.

This rearrangement joins TRBV28 to TRBJ1-1; D may be TRBD1 (6 bases). CDR1 is MDHEN, CDR2 SYDVKM, per germline. The CDR3 totals 12 residues. Trimming removed 5 bases from V and 8 bases from J, with 12 bases in between. The CDR3 coding sequence is TGTGCCAGCAGTAGACAGGATTTCGAAGCTTTCTTT. Protein product: CASSRQDFEAFF.

The J gene is TRBJ2-3, the V gene TRBV25-1, with D hard to call. Trimming removed 1 base from V and 4 bases from J, with 15 bases in between. This CDR3 has 16 residues. Germline-derived CDR1 and CDR2 are MGHDK and SYGVNS. The CDR3 is CASSELGGRRSDTQYF. In nucleotides, the CDR3 is TGTGCCAGCAGTGAATTGGGTGGCAGGCGCTCAGATACGCAGTATTTT.

This chain joins TRBV2 and TRBJ1-2; no clear D gene. CDR1 and CDR2 from the germline V gene are SNHLY and FYNNEI. The ends were cut back, 11 bases at V and 4 bases at J, with 17 bases in the middle. The CDR3 consists of 13 residues. The CDR3 loop is CAAKEGRPYGYTF. CDR3 bases: TGTGCCGCCAAAGAGGGCAGGCCCTATGGCTACACCTTC.

This chain uses TRBV29-1 with TRBJ1-2; D possibly corresponds to TRBD1 (5 bases). This CDR3 has 13 residues. V gave up 3 bases and J gave up 4 bases, with 12 bases separating them. Germline assignment: CDR1 SQVTM and CDR2 ANQGSEA. CDR3 bases: TGCAGCGTTGATTTTGCGGGACTCTATGGCTACACCTTC. It yields the protein CSVDFAGLYGYTF.

Only one count was recorded for this clone. This chain joins TRBV7-8 and TRBJ2-5; 10 bases are a match to TRBD2. The closer fit of TRBJ2-7 to the DNA end suggests the J call may be wrong. The germline V gene has CDR1 SGHVS and CDR2 FQNEAQ. This CDR3 is built from 16 residues. For the CDR3, the DNA is TGTGCCAGCAGCTTAGGGTCTAGCGGGAGTTCCTACGAGCAGTACTTC. This translates into CASSLGSSGSSYEQYF.

The V and J genes are TRBV19 and TRBJ2-1; maybe TRBD2 (5 bases). The V gene lost 7 bases and the J gene lost 0 bases, with 13 bases spanning the gap. This CDR3 contains 15 residues. Looked up from germline, CDR1 is LNHDA and CDR2 is SQIVND (reference sequence). CDR3 amino acids: CASTLQAASYNEQFF. CDR3 in DNA: TGTGCCAGTACCCTACAAGCGGCCTCCTACAATGAGCAGTTCTTC. The full variable domain, completed using reference TRBV19 and TRBJ2-1, is DGGITQSPKYLFRKEGQNVTLSCEQNLNHDAMYWYRQDPGQGLRLIYYSQIVNDFQKGDIAEGYSVSREKKESFPLTVTSAQKNPTAFYLCASTLQAASYNEQFFGPGTRLTVL.

In DNA form, the CDR3 reads TGTGCCAGCAGTGTCACTAGCGGCCAGCAGTTCTTC. This translates into CASSVTSGQQFF. The V gene is TRBV9, the J gene TRBJ2-1; TRBD2 agrees at 8 bases. CDR1 SGDLS and CDR2 YYNGEE come from the germline V gene. J was trimmed by 11 bases and V by 5 bases; bases with no gene match: 6. The CDR3 contains 12 residues.

The chain links TRBV28 to TRBJ1-6; D not certain. This CDR3 region has 16 residues. The V end lost 1 base, the J end lost 6 bases, and 13 bases lay between the germline ends. Germline lookup yields CDR1 MDHEN and CDR2 SYDVKM. CDR3 nucleotides: TGTGCCAGCAGTTTATTTAGCGCGGGTCCTAATTCACCCCTCCACTTT. Residues: CASSLFSAGPNSPLHF.

In this sample, this clone turned up once. CDR3 loop: CASSLAQGAQDTQYF. The CDR3, as DNA: TGTGCCAGCAGCTTAGCGCAGGGGGCCCAAGATACGCAGTATTTT. This chain uses TRBV7-9 with TRBJ2-3; 8 bases agree with TRBD1. Trimming at V came to 0 bases and at J to 5 bases, leaving 4 bases not matched to a gene. The CDR3 runs 15 residues. CDR1 and CDR2 from the germline V gene are SEHNR and FQNEAQ (reference sequence).

The J gene is TRBJ2-5, the V gene TRBV29-1, with 10 positions matching TRBD2. The end of the DNA fits TRBJ2-7 better, so the J call may be wrong. Per germline, CDR1 SQVTM and CDR2 ANQGSEA. The CDR3 runs to 13 residues. This CDR3 reads CSIAGLANYEQYF. CDR3 in DNA: TGCAGCATCGCGGGACTAGCGAACTACGAGCAGTACTTC.

This chain uses TRBV19 with TRBJ1-3; 8 bases match TRBD1. The germline CDR1 and CDR2 sequences are LNHDA and SQIVND (reference sequence). The CDR3 is 15 residues long. V shed 5 bases, J shed 2 bases, and the junction held 5 bases outside the gene matches. CDR3 in DNA: TGTGCCAGTAGTCCTGGGACAGGTGCTGGAAACACCATATATTTT. This sequence encodes CASSPGTGAGNTIYF.

This clone occurred a few times. V usage is TRBV6-1 and J usage is TRBJ1-1; D possibly corresponds to TRBD1 (5 bases). Germline V CDR1 and CDR2: MNHNS, SASEGT. Trimming cost V 7 bases and J 1 base, with 10 bases left between them. This CDR3 has 13 residues. For the CDR3, the DNA is TGTGCCAGCAAAAGGGGCAAGAACACTGAAGCTTTCTTT. This translates into CASKRGKNTEAFF.

Only one count was recorded for this clone. The chain carries TRBV4-3 and TRBJ2-5, with 7 nucleotides matching TRBD1. The CDR3 has 15 residues. The germline V gene has CDR1 LGHNA and CDR2 YSLEER. Trimming removed 4 bases from V and 2 bases from J; junction bases left unmatched: 7. The CDR3 DNA reads as TGCGCCAGCAGCCGCTCTACAGGGGCGCAAGAGACCCAGTACTTC. Amino acids: CASSRSTGAQETQYF.

The chain combines TRBV4-1 with TRBJ2-1, with TRBD2 identical over 16 bases. This CDR3 is built from 19 residues. J gave up 2 bases and V 5 bases, and 9 bases lay outside the gene matches. In germline, CDR1 is MGHRA, CDR2 YSYEKL. The CDR3 region is CASSFGTSGRAGTYNEQFF. As DNA, the CDR3 is TGCGCCAGCAGCTTCGGGACTAGCGGGAGGGCCGGCACCTACAATGAGCAGTTCTTC.

This chain uses TRBV5-1 with TRBJ2-3, with D unresolved. This CDR3 has 14 residues. Trimming removed 0 bases from V and 4 bases from J, with 9 bases in between. Germline CDR1 and CDR2: SGHRS and YFSETQ. For the CDR3, the DNA is TGCGCCAGCAGCTTGGGAGGCTACCCAGATACGCAGTATTTT. It translates to CASSLGGYPDTQYF.

About this clone: Compared with germline, one end of the junction differs, possibly owing to a read error. The chain employs TRBV7-9 and TRBJ1-1; 10 bases align to TRBD1. CDR1 SEHNR and CDR2 FQNEAQ come from the germline V gene (reference sequence). This CDR3 is built from 12 residues. CDR3 region: CSSSGTGDDAFF. The DNA for the CDR3 is TGTTCCAGCAGCGGGACAGGGGATGATGCTTTCTTT.

The chain couples TRBV7-9 to TRBJ2-7; the match to TRBD1 covers 9 bases. The CDR3 spans 12 residues. The V segment lost 8 bases and the J segment 3 bases; nucleotides outside the gene matches: 2. CDR1 SEHNR and CDR2 FQNEAQ come from the germline V gene (reference sequence). CDR3 region: CASEGQGYEQYF. CDR3 DNA: TGTGCCAGCGAGGGACAGGGCTACGAGCAGTACTTC. Full variable domain (remainder filled in from reference TRBV7-9 and TRBJ2-7): DTGVSQNPRHKITKRGQNVTFRCDPISEHNRLYWYRQTLGQGPEFLTYFQNEAQLEKSRLLSDRFSAERPKGSFSTLEIQRTEQGDSAMYLCASEGQGYEQYFGPGTRLTVT.

J is TRBJ2-2 and V is TRBV28, with 7 bases fitting TRBD1. Looked up from germline, CDR1 is MDHEN and CDR2 is SYDVKM. V was clipped by 4 bases and J by 4 bases; unmatched bases: 3. This CDR3 region has 14 residues. The CDR3 DNA is TGTGCCAGCAGTTGGGCAGGGGGCACCGGGGAGCTGTTTTTT. The encoded protein is CASSWAGGTGELFF.

The chain couples TRBV29-1 to TRBJ2-1; 7 bases map to TRBD2. Germline V gene lookup returns CDR1 SQVTM and CDR2 ANQGSEA. J was trimmed by 12 bases and V by 3 bases; bases with no gene match: 11. The CDR3 extends over 13 amino acids. The CDR3 spells CSVEPSGGRGQFF. Here the CDR3 DNA reads TGCAGCGTTGAGCCTAGCGGAGGGCGGGGGCAGTTCTTC.

Only one count was recorded for this clone. The rearrangement joins TRBV7-2 to TRBJ2-7; 10 bases map to TRBD2. Germline V lookup: CDR1 SGHTA, CDR2 FQGNSA. V gave up 9 bases and J gave up 4 bases; unmatched junction bases: 9. The CDR3 runs to 14 residues. CDR3 residues: CASSPTAGGYEQYF. CDR3 DNA sequence: TGTGCCAGTTCCCCCACAGCGGGAGGGTACGAGCAGTACTTC.

This chain uses TRBV28 with TRBJ1-2; no clear D gene. This CDR3 has 14 amino acids. From germline, CDR1 is MDHEN and CDR2 SYDVKM. V gave up 2 bases and J gave up 4 bases, with 11 bases separating them. CDR3 residues: CASSLKVRVYGYTF. The CDR3 DNA sequence: TGTGCCAGCAGTTTAAAGGTACGGGTCTATGGCTACACCTTC.

The chain combines TRBV7-2 with TRBJ2-1, with 7 positions matching TRBD1. The length of the CDR3 is 14 residues. Germline V CDR1 and CDR2: SGHTA, FQGNSA. The V gene end was trimmed by 5 bases and the J gene end by 3 bases; junction bases not matched to a gene: 4. The CDR3 sequence: CASSVDRVYNEQFF. The CDR3 nucleotides read TGTGCCAGCAGCGTCGACAGGGTCTACAATGAGCAGTTCTTC.

There are a few counts of this clone. The CDR3 nucleotides read TGTGCCAGCAGTCCCTTAGGCGGCGACGTCGGGGAGCTGTTTTTT. Its protein is CASSPLGGDVGELFF. This rearrangement joins TRBV28 to TRBJ2-2; D ambiguous. CDR1 is MDHEN, CDR2 SYDVKM, per germline. CDR3 length: 15 residues. Between the trimmed V and J ends, which lost 5 bases and 7 bases, there was a span of 17 bases.

With respect to this clone: The junction and the germline gene differ at one end; a read error may be behind it. The chain carries TRBV7-9 and TRBJ1-4; TRBD1 might be the D (5 bases). In germline, CDR1 is SEHNR, CDR2 FQNEAQ (reference sequence). The CDR3 is 16 residues long. The CDR3 loop is CSSSSPAGLSNEKLFF. The CDR3 coding sequence is TGTTCCAGCAGCTCCCCGGCAGGGCTCAGTAATGAAAAACTGTTTTTT.

The CDR3 DNA reads TGTGCCAGCACCAAGCCCGGGGTGCCGGACACTGAAGCTTTCTTT. It encodes CASTKPGVPDTEAFF. This chain links TRBV5-4 with TRBJ1-1; D is unclear. The CDR3 spans 15 residues. Trimming removed 6 bases from V and 3 bases from J, with 18 bases in between. Germline CDR1 reads SGHNT; CDR2 reads YYREEE (reference sequence).

The chain recombines TRBV11-3 with TRBJ2-1; 7 nucleotides align to TRBD2. This CDR3 has 14 amino acids. J was trimmed by 1 base and V by 3 bases; bases with no gene match: 0. Germline lookup yields CDR1 SGHNT and CDR2 YENEEA. CDR3 amino acids: CASSFGGSYNEQFF. CDR3 bases: TGTGCCAGCAGCTTCGGGGGGTCCTACAATGAGCAGTTCTTC. The variable domain in full, completed from reference TRBV11-3 and TRBJ2-1, reads EAGVVQSPRYKIIEKKQPVAFWCNPISGHNTLYWYLQNLGQGPELLIRYENEEAVDDSQLPKDRFSAERLKGVDSTLKIQPAELGDSAVYLCASSFGGSYNEQFFGPGTRLTVL.

The chain carries TRBV5-1 and TRBJ2-3, with 7 bases matching TRBD1. Germline CDR1 is SGHRS and CDR2 is YFSETQ. V shed 4 bases, J shed 0 bases, and the junction held 11 bases outside the gene matches. This CDR3 comprises 17 residues. This CDR3 is CASSIVTGVFSTDTQYF. The CDR3 DNA follows: TGCGCCAGCAGCATCGTAACAGGGGTGTTTAGCACAGATACGCAGTATTTT. Combining the CDR3 with reference TRBV5-1 and TRBJ2-3 gives the whole variable domain KAGVTQTPRYLIKTRGQQVTLSCSPISGHRSVSWYQQTPGQGLQFLFEYFSETQRNKGNFPGRFSGRQFSNSRSEMNVSTLELGDSALYLCASSIVTGVFSTDTQYFGPGTRLTVL.

The genes are TRBV11-2 and TRBJ2-1; no firm D call. The ends were cut back, 0 bases at V and 13 bases at J, with 10 bases in the middle. Germline CDR1 SGHAT, CDR2 FQNNGV. There are 12 residues in the CDR3. The CDR3 DNA reads TGTGCCAGCAGCTTAGAAGCGAAAGTCCAGTTCTTC. Protein sequence: CASSLEAKVQFF. Drawing the rest from reference TRBV11-2 and TRBJ2-1, the complete variable domain is EAGVAQSPRYKIIEKRQSVAFWCNPISGHATLYWYQQILGQGPKLLIQFQNNGVVDDSQLPKDRFSAERLKGVDSTLKIQPAKLEDSAVYLCASSLEAKVQFFGPGTRLTVL.

In this sample, this clone turned up a few times. The V and J genes are TRBV6-5 and TRBJ2-7; D ambiguous. CDR1 MNHEY and CDR2 SVGAGI come from the germline V gene. The CDR3 is 13 residues long. V was clipped by 7 bases and J by 2 bases, with 12 bases between them. CDR3 DNA sequence: TGTGCCAGCAAGTGGTCCGCGACCTACGAGCAGTACTTC. It specifies CASKWSATYEQYF.

The rearrangement links TRBV5-4 to TRBJ2-7, with 8 positions matching TRBD1. This CDR3 comprises 17 residues. CDR1 SGHNT and CDR2 YYREEE come from the germline V gene (reference sequence). Losses at the gene ends were 0 bases for V and 2 bases for J; bases not matched to a gene: 10. CDR3 sequence reads: CASSLEESDRAPYEQYF. The CDR3 DNA reads as TGTGCCAGCAGCTTGGAGGAATCGGACAGGGCCCCCTACGAGCAGTACTTC.

The chain joins TRBV18 to TRBJ2-3, with 9 bases identical to TRBD2. Losses at the gene ends were 3 bases for V and 4 bases for J; bases not matched to a gene: 8. This CDR3 spans 16 amino acids. Germline CDR1 is KGHSH and CDR2 is LQKENI. The CDR3: CASSPPGTSLADTQYF. CDR3 DNA sequence: TGTGCCAGCTCACCTCCCGGGACTAGCTTGGCAGATACGCAGTATTTT.